The clone carrying this TCR beta chain showed up just a few times. The trim removed 8 bases at V and 7 bases at J, leaving 8 bases unmatched. The CDR3 covers 15 residues. Per the germline V gene, CDR1 is ENHRY and CDR2 is SYGVKD. Profiling relied on immunoSEQ multiplex PCR, and the TCRdb table lists in-frame clones only, not all of them. The sample lists about 85,000 clones, approximately 89% seen once, with approximately 15% in the top ten. These data originate in a study of T cell responses to AZD1222 COVID-19 vaccine. About the research overall: Both about-4-week and about-12-week second-dose recipients were combined.

V usage is TRBV10-3 and J usage is TRBJ2-1, with 13 bases that match TRBD2. The source is an adult in good health. The sequencing here drew on peripheral blood, taken on day 0 of AZD1222 vaccination. CDR3 region: CAIQRTSGRTNEQFF. In nucleotides, the CDR3 is TGTGCCATCCAAAGGACTAGCGGGAGAACGAATGAGCAGTTCTTC.